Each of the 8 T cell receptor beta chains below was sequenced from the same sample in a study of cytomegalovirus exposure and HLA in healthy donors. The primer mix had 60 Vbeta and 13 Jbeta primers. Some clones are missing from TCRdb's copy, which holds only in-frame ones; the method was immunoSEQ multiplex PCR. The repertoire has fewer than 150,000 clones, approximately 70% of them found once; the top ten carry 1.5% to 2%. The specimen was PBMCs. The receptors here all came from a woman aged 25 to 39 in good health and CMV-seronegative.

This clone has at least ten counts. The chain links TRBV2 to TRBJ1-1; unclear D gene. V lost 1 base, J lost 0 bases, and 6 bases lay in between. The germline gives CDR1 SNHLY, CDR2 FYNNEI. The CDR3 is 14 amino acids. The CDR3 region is CASSEGRMNTEAFF. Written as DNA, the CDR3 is TGTGCCAGCAGTGAAGGCAGGATGAACACTGAAGCTTTCTTT.

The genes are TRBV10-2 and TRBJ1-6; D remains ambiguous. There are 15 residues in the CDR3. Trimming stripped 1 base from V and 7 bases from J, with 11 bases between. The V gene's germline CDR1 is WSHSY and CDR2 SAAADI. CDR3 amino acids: CASSELRPGNSPLHF. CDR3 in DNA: TGCGCCAGCAGTGAGTTGAGGCCGGGGAATTCACCCCTCCACTTT.

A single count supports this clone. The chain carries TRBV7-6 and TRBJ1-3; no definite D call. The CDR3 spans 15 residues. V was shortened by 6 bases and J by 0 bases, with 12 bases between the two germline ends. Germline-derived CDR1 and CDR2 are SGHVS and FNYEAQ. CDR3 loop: CASSHWRLSGNTIYF. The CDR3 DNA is TGTGCCAGCAGTCACTGGCGGCTCTCTGGAAACACCATATATTTT.

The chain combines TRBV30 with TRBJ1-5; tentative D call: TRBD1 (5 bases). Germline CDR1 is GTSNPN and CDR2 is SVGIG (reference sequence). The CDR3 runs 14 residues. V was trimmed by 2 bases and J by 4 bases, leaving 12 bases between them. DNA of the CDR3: TGTGCCTGGAGTCTTTTGGGGCTTAATCAGCCCCAGCATTTT. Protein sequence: CAWSLLGLNQPQHF.

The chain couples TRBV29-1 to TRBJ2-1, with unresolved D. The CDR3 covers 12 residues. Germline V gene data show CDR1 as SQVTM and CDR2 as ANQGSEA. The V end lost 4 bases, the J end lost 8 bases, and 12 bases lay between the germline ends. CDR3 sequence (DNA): TGCAGCGTTGTGGTATTAAGCGATGAGCAGTTCTTC. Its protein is CSVVVLSDEQFF.

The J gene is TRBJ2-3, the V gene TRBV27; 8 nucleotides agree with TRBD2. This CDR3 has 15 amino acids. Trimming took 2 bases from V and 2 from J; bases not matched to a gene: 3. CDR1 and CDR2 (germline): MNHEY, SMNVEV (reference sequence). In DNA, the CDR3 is TGTGCCAGCAGTTTACGGACTAGCTACACAGATACGCAGTATTTT. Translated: CASSLRTSYTDTQYF.

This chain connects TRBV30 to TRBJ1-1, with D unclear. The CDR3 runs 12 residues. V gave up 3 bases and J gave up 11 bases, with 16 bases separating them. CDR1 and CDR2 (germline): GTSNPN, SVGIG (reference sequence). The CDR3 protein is CAWSLEVGRAFF. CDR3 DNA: TGTGCCTGGAGCCTAGAGGTAGGAAGGGCTTTCTTT.

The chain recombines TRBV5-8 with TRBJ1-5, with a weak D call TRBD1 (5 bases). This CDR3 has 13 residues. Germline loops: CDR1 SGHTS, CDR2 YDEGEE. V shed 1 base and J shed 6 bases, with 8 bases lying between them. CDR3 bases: TGTGCCAGCAGCTTGTGGAGGGGTCAGCCCCAGCATTTT. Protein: CASSLWRGQPQHF. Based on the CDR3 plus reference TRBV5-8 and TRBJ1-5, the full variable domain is EAGVTQSPTHLIKTRGQQATLRCSPISGHTSVYWYQQALGLGLQFLLWYDEGEERNRGNFPPRFSGRQFPNYSSELNVNALELEDSALYLCASSLWRGQPQHFGDGTRLSIL.